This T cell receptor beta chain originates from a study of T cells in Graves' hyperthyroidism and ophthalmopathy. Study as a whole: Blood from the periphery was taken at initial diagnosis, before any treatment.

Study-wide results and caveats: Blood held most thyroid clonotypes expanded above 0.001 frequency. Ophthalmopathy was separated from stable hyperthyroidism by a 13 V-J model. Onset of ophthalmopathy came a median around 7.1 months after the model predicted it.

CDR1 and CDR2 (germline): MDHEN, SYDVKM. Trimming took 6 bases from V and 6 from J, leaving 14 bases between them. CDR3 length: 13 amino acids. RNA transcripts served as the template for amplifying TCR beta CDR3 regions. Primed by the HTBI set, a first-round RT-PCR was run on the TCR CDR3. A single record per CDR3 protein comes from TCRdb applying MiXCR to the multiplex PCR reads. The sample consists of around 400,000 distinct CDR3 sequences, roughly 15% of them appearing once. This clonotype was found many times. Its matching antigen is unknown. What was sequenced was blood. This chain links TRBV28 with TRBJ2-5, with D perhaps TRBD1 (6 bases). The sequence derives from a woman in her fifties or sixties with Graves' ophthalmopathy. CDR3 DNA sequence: TGTGCCAGCAGCCCCGGACAGCCCCAGACCCAGTACTTC. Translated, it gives CASSPGQPQTQYF.